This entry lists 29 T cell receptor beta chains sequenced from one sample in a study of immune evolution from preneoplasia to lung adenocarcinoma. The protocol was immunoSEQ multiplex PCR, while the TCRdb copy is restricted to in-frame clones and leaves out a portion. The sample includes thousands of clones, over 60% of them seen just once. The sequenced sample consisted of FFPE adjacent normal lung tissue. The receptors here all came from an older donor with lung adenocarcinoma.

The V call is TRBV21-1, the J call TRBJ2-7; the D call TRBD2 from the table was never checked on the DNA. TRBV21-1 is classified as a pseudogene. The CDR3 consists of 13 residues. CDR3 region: CASSNRERYEQYF. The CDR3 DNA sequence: TGTGCCAGCAGCAACCGGGAGCGCTACGAGCAGTACTTC.

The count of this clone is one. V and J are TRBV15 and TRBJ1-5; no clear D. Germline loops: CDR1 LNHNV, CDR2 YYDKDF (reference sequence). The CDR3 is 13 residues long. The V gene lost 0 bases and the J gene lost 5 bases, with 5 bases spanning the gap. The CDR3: CATSREKYQPQHF. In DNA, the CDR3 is TGTGCCACCAGCAGAGAAAAGTATCAGCCCCAGCATTTT. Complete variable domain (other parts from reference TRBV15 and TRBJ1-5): DAMVIQNPRYQVTQFGKPVTLSCSQTLNHNVMYWYQQKSSQAPKLLFHYYDKDFNNEADTPDNFQSRRPNTSFCFLDIRSPGLGDTAMYLCATSREKYQPQHFGDGTRLSIL.

As DNA, the CDR3 is TGTGCCAGCTCACCTGAAGAGACCCAGTACTTC. Protein product: CASSPEETQYF. The rearrangement uses TRBV18 and TRBJ2-5; D is unclear. Germline CDR1 and CDR2: KGHSH and LQKENI. The CDR3 is 11 amino acids. Trimming cost V 3 bases and J 3 bases, with 2 bases left between them. The variable domain in full, completed from reference TRBV18 and TRBJ2-5, reads NAGVMQNPRHLVRRRGQEARLRCSPMKGHSHVYWYRQLPEEGLKFMVYLQKENIIDESGMPKERFSAEFPKEGPSILRIQQVVRGDSAAYFCASSPEETQYFGPGTRLLVL.

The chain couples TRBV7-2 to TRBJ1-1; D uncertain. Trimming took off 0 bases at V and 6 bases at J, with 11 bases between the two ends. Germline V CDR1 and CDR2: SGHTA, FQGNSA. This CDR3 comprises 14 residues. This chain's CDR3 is CASSLAADTSEAFF. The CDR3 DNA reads TGTGCCAGCAGCTTAGCGGCAGATACCTCTGAAGCTTTCTTT.

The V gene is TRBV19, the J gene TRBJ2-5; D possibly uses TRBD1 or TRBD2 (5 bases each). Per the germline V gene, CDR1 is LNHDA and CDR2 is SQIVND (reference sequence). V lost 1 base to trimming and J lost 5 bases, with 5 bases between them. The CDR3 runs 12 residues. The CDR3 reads CASSIGDETQYF. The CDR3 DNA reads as TGTGCCAGTAGTATAGGGGACGAGACCCAGTACTTC.

As DNA, the CDR3 is TGCGCCAGCAGCTTGGGGTACGGAGACACAGATACGCAGTATTTT. Encoded protein: CASSLGYGDTDTQYF. The V gene is TRBV5-1, the J gene TRBJ2-3; no clear D gene. Germline CDR1 SGHRS, CDR2 YFSETQ. CDR3 size: 15 residues. The ends were cut back, 0 bases at V and 2 bases at J, with 10 bases in the middle.

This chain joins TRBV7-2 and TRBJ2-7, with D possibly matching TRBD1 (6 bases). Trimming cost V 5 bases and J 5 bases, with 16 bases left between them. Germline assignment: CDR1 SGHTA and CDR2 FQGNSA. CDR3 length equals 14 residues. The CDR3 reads CASSQRAGVHEQYF. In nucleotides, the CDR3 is TGTGCCAGCAGCCAACGGGCAGGGGTCCACGAGCAGTACTTC.

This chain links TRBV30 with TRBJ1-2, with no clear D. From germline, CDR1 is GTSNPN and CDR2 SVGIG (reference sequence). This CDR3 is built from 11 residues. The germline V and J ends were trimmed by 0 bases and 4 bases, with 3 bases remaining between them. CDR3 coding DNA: TGTGCCTGGAGTGTACTCTATGGCTACACCTTC. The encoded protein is CAWSVLYGYTF.

The CDR3 coding sequence is TGTGCCAGCAGCAACACCCAGGGACCCGGGGAGCTGTTTTTT. Its protein is CASSNTQGPGELFF. The chain has TRBV6-5 and TRBJ2-2; D may be TRBD1 or TRBD2 (5 bases each). Looked up from germline, CDR1 is MNHEY and CDR2 is SVGAGI. Trimming cost V 6 bases and J 6 bases, with 14 bases left between them. This CDR3 is 14 amino acids long.

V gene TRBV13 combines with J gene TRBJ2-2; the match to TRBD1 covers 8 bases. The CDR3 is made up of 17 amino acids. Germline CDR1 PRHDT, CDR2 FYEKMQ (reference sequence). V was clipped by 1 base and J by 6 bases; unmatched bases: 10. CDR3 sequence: CASSLANYAGGAGELFF. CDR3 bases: TGTGCCAGCAGCTTAGCCAATTATGCAGGGGGCGCCGGGGAGCTGTTTTTT.

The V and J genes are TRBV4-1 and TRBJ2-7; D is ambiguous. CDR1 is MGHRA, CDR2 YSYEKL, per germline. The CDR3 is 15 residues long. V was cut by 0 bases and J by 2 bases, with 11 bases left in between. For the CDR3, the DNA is TGCGCCAGCAGCCAAGATAGCCAAAAAGCCTACGAGCAGTACTTC. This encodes CASSQDSQKAYEQYF.

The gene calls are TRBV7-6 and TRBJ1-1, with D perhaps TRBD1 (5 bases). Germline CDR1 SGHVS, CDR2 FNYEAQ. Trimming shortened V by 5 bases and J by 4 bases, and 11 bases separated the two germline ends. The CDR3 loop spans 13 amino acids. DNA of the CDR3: TGTGCCAGCAGCGTAACGACAGCCACTGAAGCTTTCTTT. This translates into CASSVTTATEAFF.

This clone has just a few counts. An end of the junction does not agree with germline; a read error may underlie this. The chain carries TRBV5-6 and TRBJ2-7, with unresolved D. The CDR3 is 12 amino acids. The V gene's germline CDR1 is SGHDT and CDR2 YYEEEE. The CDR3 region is CASSLRSRRYKF. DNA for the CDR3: TGTGCCAGCAGCTTGAGATCCCGACGGTATAAATTC.

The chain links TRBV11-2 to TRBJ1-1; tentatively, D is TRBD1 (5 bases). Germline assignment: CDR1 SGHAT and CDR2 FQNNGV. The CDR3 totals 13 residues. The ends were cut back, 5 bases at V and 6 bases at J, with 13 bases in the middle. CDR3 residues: CASSPHGAPEAFF. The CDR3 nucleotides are TGTGCCAGCAGCCCGCACGGGGCGCCTGAAGCTTTCTTT.

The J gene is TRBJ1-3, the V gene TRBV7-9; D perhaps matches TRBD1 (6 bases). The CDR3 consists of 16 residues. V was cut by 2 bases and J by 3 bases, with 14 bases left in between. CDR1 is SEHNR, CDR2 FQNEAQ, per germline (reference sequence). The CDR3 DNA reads TGTGCCAGCAGCTTATTCAGCGGGGGCGGTGGAAACACCATATATTTT. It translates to CASSLFSGGGGNTIYF.

The CDR3 spells CASSLVFGYEQYF. DNA of the CDR3: TGTGCCAGCAGCTTGGTTTTTGGCTACGAGCAGTACTTC. This chain connects TRBV7-9 to TRBJ2-7; no definite D call. Germline CDR1 reads SEHNR; CDR2 reads FQNEAQ (reference sequence). Trimming stripped 3 bases from V and 3 bases from J, with 9 bases between. The CDR3 totals 13 residues.

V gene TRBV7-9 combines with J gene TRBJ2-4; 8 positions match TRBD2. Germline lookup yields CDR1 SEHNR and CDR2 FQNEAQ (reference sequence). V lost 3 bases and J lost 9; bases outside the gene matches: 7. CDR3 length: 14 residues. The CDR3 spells CASSFITGGGIQYF. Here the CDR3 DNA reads TGTGCCAGCAGCTTTATTACGGGAGGGGGCATTCAGTACTTC.

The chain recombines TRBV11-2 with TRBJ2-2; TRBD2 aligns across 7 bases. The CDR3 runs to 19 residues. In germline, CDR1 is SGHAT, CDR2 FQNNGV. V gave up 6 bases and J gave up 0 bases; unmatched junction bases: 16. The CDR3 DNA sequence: TGTGCCAGCAGTCTTAGGCCCACTAGCGCCTACGCGAACACCGGGGAGCTGTTTTTT. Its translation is CASSLRPTSAYANTGELFF.

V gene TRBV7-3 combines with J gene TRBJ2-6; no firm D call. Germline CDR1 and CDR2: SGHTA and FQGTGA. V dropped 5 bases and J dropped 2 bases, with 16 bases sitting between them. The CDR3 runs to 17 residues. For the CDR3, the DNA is TGTGCCAGCAGCCCCAACCACTTAGAGGCTGGGGCCAACGTCCTGACTTTC. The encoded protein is CASSPNHLEAGANVLTF.

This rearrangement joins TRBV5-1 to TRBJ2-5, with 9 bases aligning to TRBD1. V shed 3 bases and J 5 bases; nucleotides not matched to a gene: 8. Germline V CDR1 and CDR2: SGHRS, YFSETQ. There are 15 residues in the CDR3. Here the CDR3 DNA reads TGCGCCAGCAGCTCGACAGGGGGTAAGGGGGAGACCCAGTACTTC. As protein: CASSSTGGKGETQYF.

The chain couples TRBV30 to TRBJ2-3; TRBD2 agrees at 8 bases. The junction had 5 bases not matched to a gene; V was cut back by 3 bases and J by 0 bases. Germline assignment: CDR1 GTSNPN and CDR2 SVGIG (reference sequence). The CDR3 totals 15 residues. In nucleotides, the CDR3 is TGTGCCTGGAGCTTTACTAGCGGTAGCACAGATACGCAGTATTTT. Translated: CAWSFTSGSTDTQYF.

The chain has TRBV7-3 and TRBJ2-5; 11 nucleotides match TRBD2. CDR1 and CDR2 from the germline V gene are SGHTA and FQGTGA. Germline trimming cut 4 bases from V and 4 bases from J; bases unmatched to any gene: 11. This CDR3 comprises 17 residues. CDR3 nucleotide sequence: TGTGCCAGCAGCTCCGGGACTAGCGGTCTGCAGGGAGAGACCCAGTACTTC. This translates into CASSSGTSGLQGETQYF.

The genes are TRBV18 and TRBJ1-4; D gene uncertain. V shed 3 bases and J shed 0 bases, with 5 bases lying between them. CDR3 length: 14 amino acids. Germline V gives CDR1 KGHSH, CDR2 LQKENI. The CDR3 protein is CASSPETTNEKLFF. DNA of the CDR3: TGTGCCAGCTCACCGGAAACAACTAATGAAAAACTGTTTTTT.

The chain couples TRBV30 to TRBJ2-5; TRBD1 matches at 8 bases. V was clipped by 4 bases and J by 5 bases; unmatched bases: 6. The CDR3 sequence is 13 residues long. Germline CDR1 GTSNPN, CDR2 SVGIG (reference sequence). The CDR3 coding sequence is TGTGCCTGGAATCCAGGGGGCTTGGAGACCCAGTACTTC. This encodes CAWNPGGLETQYF.

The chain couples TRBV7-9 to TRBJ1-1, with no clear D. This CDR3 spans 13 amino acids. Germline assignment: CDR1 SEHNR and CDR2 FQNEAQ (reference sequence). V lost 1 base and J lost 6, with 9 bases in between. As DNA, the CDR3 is TGTGCCAGCAGCTTAGTTGTGGAATCTGAAGCTTTCTTT. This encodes CASSLVVESEAFF.

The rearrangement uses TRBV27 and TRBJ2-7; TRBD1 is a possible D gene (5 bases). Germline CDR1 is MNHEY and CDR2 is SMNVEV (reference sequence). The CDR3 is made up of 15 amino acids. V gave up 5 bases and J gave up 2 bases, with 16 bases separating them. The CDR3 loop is CASSLRFAGTYEQYF. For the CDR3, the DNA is TGTGCCAGCAGTCTACGATTCGCAGGGACCTACGAGCAGTACTTC.

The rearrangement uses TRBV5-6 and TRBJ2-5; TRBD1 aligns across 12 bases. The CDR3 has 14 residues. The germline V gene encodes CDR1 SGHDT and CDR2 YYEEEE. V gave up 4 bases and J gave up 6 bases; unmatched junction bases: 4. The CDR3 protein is CASSGTGGMKTQYF. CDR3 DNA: TGTGCCAGCAGCGGGACAGGGGGCATGAAGACCCAGTACTTC.

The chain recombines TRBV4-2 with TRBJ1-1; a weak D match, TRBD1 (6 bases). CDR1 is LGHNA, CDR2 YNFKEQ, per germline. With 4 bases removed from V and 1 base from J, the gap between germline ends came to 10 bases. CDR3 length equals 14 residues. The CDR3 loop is CASSPAGANTEAFF. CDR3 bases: TGTGCCAGCAGCCCGGCGGGGGCGAACACTGAAGCTTTCTTT.

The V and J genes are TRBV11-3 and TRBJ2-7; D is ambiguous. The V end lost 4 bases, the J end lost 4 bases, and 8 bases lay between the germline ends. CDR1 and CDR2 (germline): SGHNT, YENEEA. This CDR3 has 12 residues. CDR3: CASSSRLYEQYF. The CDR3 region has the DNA TGTGCCAGCAGCTCTAGATTGTACGAGCAGTACTTC.